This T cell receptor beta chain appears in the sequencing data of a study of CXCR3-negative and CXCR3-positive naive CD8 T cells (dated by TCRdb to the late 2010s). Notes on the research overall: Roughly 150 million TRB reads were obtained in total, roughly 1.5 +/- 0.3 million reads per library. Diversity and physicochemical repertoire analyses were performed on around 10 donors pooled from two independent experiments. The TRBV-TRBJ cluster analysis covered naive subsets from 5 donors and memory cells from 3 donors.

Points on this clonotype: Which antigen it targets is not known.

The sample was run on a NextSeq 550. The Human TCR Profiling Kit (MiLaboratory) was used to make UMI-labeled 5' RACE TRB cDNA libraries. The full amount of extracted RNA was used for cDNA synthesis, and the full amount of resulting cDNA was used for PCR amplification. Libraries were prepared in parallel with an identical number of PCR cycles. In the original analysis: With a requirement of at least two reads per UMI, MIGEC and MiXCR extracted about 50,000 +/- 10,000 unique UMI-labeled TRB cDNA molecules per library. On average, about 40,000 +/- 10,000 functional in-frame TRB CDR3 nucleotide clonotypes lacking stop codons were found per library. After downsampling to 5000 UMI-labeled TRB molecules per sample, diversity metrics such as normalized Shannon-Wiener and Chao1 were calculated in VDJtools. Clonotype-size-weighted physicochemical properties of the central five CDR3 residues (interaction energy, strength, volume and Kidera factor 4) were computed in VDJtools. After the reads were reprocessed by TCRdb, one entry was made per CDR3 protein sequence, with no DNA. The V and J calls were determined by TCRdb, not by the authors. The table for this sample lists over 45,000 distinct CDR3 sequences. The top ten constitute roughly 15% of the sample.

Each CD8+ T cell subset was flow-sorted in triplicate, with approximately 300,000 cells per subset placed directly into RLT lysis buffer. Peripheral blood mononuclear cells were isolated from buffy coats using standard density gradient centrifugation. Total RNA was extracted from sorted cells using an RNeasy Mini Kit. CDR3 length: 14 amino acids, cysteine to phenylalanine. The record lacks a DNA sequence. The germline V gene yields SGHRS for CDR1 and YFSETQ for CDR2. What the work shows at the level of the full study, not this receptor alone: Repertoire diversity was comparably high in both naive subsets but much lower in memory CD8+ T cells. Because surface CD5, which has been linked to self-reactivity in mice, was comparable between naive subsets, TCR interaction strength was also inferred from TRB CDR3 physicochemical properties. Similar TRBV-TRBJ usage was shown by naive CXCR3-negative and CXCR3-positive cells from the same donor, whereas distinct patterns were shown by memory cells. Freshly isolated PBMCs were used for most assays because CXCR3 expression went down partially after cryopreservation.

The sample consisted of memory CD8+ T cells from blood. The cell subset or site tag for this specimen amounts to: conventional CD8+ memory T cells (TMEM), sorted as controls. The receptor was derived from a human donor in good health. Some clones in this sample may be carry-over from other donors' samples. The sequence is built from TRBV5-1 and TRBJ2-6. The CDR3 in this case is CASNPNSGANVLTF.